This T cell receptor beta chain was captured in a study of siplizumab effects on memory and regulatory T cells. Germline CDR1 MNHEY, CDR2 SVGAGI. V lost 6 bases to trimming and J lost 17 bases, with 19 bases between them. The CDR3 is 12 residues long. Of note for this clone: Its antigen remains unidentified.

Whole-study findings and limits: The authors mapped only a minor fraction of alloreactive clones to unstimulated subsets. Greater diversity than memory cells seemed evident in naive T cells, which also appeared to be major alloresponse contributors.

TCRdb's table, derived via immunoSEQ multiplex PCR, lists solely in-frame clones and lacks some. The data contain approximately 84,000 clones, 95% of them singletons. The sample taken for sequencing was CD8+ T cells sorted from blood. This TCR derives from a human donor in good health. The chain combines TRBV6-5 with TRBJ1-4, with D tentatively TRBD1 (5 bases). CDR3 region: CASSRKRGPVFF. The CDR3 DNA reads as TGTGCCAGCAGCCGAAAACGGGGCCCCGTATTTTTT.